These T cell receptor beta chains were read from a single sample in a study of breast tumors, draining lymph nodes, adjacent tissues. TCRdb independently ran MiXCR on the multiplex PCR reads; one entry per CDR3 protein. Of 290,000 or so distinct CDR3 sequences detected, about 33% appear once; the ten largest clones hold around 1.1%. Sequences were obtained from axillary lymph node tissue. Receptors were obtained from a female donor with breast cancer. Some clones in this sample may be carry-over from other donors' samples. CDR3s include the opening cysteine and the closing phenylalanine or tryptophan. Fields, in order: D gene, J gene, V gene, clone size, CDR3 DNA, CDR3 protein. D genes are given only for firm matches. Only some rows state a clone size, as once, few, many or a class for expanded clones.

d_gene: .; j_gene: TRBJ2-3; v_gene: TRBV4-2; abundance: many; CDR3nt: TGTGCCAGCAGCCAAGGCTTTCGGGGGACAGATACGCAGTATTTT; CDR3aa: CASSQGFRGTDTQYF
d_gene: .; j_gene: TRBJ1-5; v_gene: TRBV2; abundance: many; CDR3nt: TGTGCCAGCAGTGAGGAGGGAAAAGGACAGCCCCAGCATTTT; CDR3aa: CASSEEGKGQPQHF
d_gene: .; j_gene: TRBJ2-7; v_gene: TRBV7-2; abundance: .; CDR3nt: TGTGCCAGCAGCTTAGTGCACCTAGCGAGAACCTACGAGCAGTACTTC; CDR3aa: CASSLVHLARTYEQYF
d_gene: TRBD2; j_gene: TRBJ2-5; v_gene: TRBV11-2; abundance: .; CDR3nt: TGTGCCAGCAGCTACGGGACTAGCGGGAGGGCCCAAGAGACCCAGTACTTC; CDR3aa: CASSYGTSGRAQETQYF
d_gene: TRBD1; j_gene: TRBJ1-3; v_gene: TRBV5-8; abundance: many; CDR3nt: TGTGCCAGCAGCTGGACAGGGCAATCTGGAAACACCATATATTTT; CDR3aa: CASSWTGQSGNTIYF
d_gene: TRBD2; j_gene: TRBJ2-1; v_gene: TRBV11-2; abundance: many; CDR3nt: TGTGCCAGCAGCCGGAGCGGGAGGAAATACAATGAGCAGTTCTTC; CDR3aa: CASSRSGRKYNEQFF
d_gene: TRBD2; j_gene: TRBJ2-1; v_gene: TRBV24-1; abundance: many; CDR3nt: TGTGCCACCACAGCGGGAGGGTCCTACAATGAGCAGTTCTTC; CDR3aa: CATTAGGSYNEQFF
d_gene: TRBD2; j_gene: TRBJ2-2; v_gene: TRBV12-5; abundance: .; CDR3nt: TGTGCTAGTGGTTTCGTCGGACTAGGGAGTATCGGGGAGCTGTTTTTT; CDR3aa: CASGFVGLGSIGELFF
d_gene: .; j_gene: TRBJ2-1; v_gene: TRBV9; abundance: many; CDR3nt: TGTGCCAGCAGCTTGTATGCAGAGGTTGAGCAGTTCTTC; CDR3aa: CASSLYAEVEQFF
d_gene: TRBD2; j_gene: TRBJ2-7; v_gene: TRBV30; abundance: many; CDR3nt: TGTGCCTGGTCTAGCGGGTCCGCCTACGAGCAGTACTTC; CDR3aa: CAWSSGSAYEQYF
d_gene: .; j_gene: TRBJ2-1; v_gene: TRBV24-1; abundance: medium-sized; CDR3nt: TGTGCCACTGGACAAAACAATGAGCAGTTCTTC; CDR3aa: CATGQNNEQFF
d_gene: TRBD2; j_gene: TRBJ2-4; v_gene: TRBV19; abundance: .; CDR3nt: TGTGCCAGTAGTAGACGGACTAGTGGAGTAAAAAACATTCAGTACTTC; CDR3aa: CASSRRTSGVKNIQYF
d_gene: .; j_gene: TRBJ2-3; v_gene: TRBV20-1; abundance: .; CDR3nt: TGCAGTGCCGCGAGGGTTGAAGATACGCGGTATTTT; CDR3aa: CSAARVEDTRYF
d_gene: .; j_gene: TRBJ1-2; v_gene: TRBV27; abundance: few; CDR3nt: TGTGCCAGCAGTCAAGACGGCATGGGTGGCTACACCTTC; CDR3aa: CASSQDGMGGYTF
d_gene: .; j_gene: TRBJ2-7; v_gene: TRBV10-1; abundance: .; CDR3nt: TGCGCCAGCAGTGAGCCTTTAGGGATCTACGAGCAGTACTTC; CDR3aa: CASSEPLGIYEQYF
d_gene: TRBD1; j_gene: TRBJ2-7; v_gene: TRBV5-1; abundance: many; CDR3nt: TGCGCCAGCAGCCAGGGGGCGAATTCCTACGAGCAGTACTTC; CDR3aa: CASSQGANSYEQYF
d_gene: .; j_gene: TRBJ2-3; v_gene: TRBV7-3; abundance: many; CDR3nt: TGTGCCAGCAAATTTGCCCCGCATAGCACAGATACGCAGTATTTT; CDR3aa: CASKFAPHSTDTQYF
d_gene: TRBD2; j_gene: TRBJ2-2; v_gene: TRBV30; abundance: .; CDR3nt: TGTGCCTGGAGTAAAGCGGGAAGGCCCGGGGAGCTGTTTTTT; CDR3aa: CAWSKAGRPGELFF
d_gene: TRBD1; j_gene: TRBJ2-5; v_gene: TRBV5-1; abundance: many; CDR3nt: TGCGCCAGCAGCCTCGAGGGGACAGGCCCAGAGACCCAGTACTTC; CDR3aa: CASSLEGTGPETQYF
d_gene: .; j_gene: TRBJ1-5; v_gene: TRBV7-2; abundance: many; CDR3nt: TGTGCCAGCAGCTTAGAAAGTGGGGGGAGCAATCAGCCCCAGCATTTT; CDR3aa: CASSLESGGSNQPQHF
d_gene: TRBD2; j_gene: TRBJ2-1; v_gene: TRBV5-1; abundance: many; CDR3nt: TGCGCCAGCAGCTTGGCCGGGACTAGCGGGAGTTCGTATGAGCAGTTCTTC; CDR3aa: CASSLAGTSGSSYEQFF
d_gene: .; j_gene: TRBJ1-2; v_gene: TRBV29-1; abundance: many; CDR3nt: TGCAGCGTTGAAGGTCAGGATTTGGGCTATGGCTACACCTTC; CDR3aa: CSVEGQDLGYGYTF
d_gene: .; j_gene: TRBJ2-5; v_gene: TRBV6-2/TRBV6-3; abundance: .; CDR3nt: TGTGCCAGCAGTCACCGGACAGTTCAAGAGACCCAGTACTTC; CDR3aa: CASSHRTVQETQYF
d_gene: .; j_gene: TRBJ1-2; v_gene: TRBV6-5; abundance: many; CDR3nt: TGTGCCAGCAGTTACTCGAGTGGGACCTATGGCTACACCTTC; CDR3aa: CASSYSSGTYGYTF
d_gene: TRBD1; j_gene: TRBJ2-1; v_gene: TRBV7-7; abundance: many; CDR3nt: TGTGCTAGCAGCGCCCGACAGGGCGACTACAATGAGCAGTTCTTC; CDR3aa: CASSARQGDYNEQFF
d_gene: .; j_gene: TRBJ1-3; v_gene: TRBV11-1; abundance: many; CDR3nt: TGTGCCAGCAGCTTATCAGGGACGGCTGGAAACACCATATATTTT; CDR3aa: CASSLSGTAGNTIYF
d_gene: .; j_gene: TRBJ2-2; v_gene: TRBV7-3; abundance: many; CDR3nt: TGTGCCAGCAGCTTAGGGTTTAACACCGGGGAGCTGTTTTTT; CDR3aa: CASSLGFNTGELFF
d_gene: .; j_gene: TRBJ2-2; v_gene: TRBV5-6; abundance: .; CDR3nt: TGTGCCAGCAGCTTCTGGAGGGGGGCCAATGAGCTGTTTTTT; CDR3aa: CASSFWRGANELFF
d_gene: TRBD1; j_gene: TRBJ1-1; v_gene: TRBV27; abundance: .; CDR3nt: TGTGCCAGCAGTTTGGGACAGGGAGCCGCCAACACTGAAGCTTTCTTT; CDR3aa: CASSLGQGAANTEAFF
d_gene: TRBD1; j_gene: TRBJ1-2; v_gene: TRBV20-1; abundance: many; CDR3nt: TGCAGTGCTAGTTGGGAGACAGGGACGGATGGCTACACCTTC; CDR3aa: CSASWETGTDGYTF
d_gene: .; j_gene: TRBJ2-1; v_gene: TRBV20-1; abundance: many; CDR3nt: TGCAGTGCCGAGGGCAGTTACAATGAGCAGTTCTTC; CDR3aa: CSAEGSYNEQFF
d_gene: .; j_gene: TRBJ2-7; v_gene: TRBV3-1; abundance: .; CDR3nt: TGTGCCAGCAGCCAGACGGACGGACTGAGCTCCTACGAGCAGTACTTC; CDR3aa: CASSQTDGLSSYEQYF
d_gene: .; j_gene: TRBJ1-3; v_gene: TRBV5-1; abundance: many; CDR3nt: TGCGCCAGCAGCCCTTCGAACTCTGGAAACACCATATATTTT; CDR3aa: CASSPSNSGNTIYF
d_gene: .; j_gene: TRBJ2-4; v_gene: TRBV6-5; abundance: .; CDR3nt: TGTGCCAGCAGTTACTCGAGGGAGAACATTCAGTACTTC; CDR3aa: CASSYSRENIQYF
d_gene: .; j_gene: TRBJ2-2; v_gene: TRBV6-1; abundance: .; CDR3nt: TGTGCCAGCAGTGAAGAAGCGGGTAACACCGGGGAGCTGTTTTTT; CDR3aa: CASSEEAGNTGELFF
d_gene: .; j_gene: TRBJ1-3; v_gene: TRBV12-3/TRBV12-4; abundance: many; CDR3nt: TGTGCCAGCAGTTTAGGGGGGGTTTCCGGAAACACCATATATTTT; CDR3aa: CASSLGGVSGNTIYF
d_gene: .; j_gene: TRBJ1-3; v_gene: TRBV10-3; abundance: .; CDR3nt: TGTGCCATCAACGTACAGGGCGGTGATGGCTACACCATATATTTT; CDR3aa: CAINVQGGDGYTIYF
d_gene: TRBD2; j_gene: TRBJ2-2; v_gene: TRBV6-5; abundance: many; CDR3nt: TGTGCCATCAGACTAGCGGGGAACACCGGGGAGCTGTTTTTT; CDR3aa: CAIRLAGNTGELFF
d_gene: .; j_gene: TRBJ2-3; v_gene: TRBV20-1; abundance: many; CDR3nt: TGCAGTGGCTGGGGCGGGCCGAGCACAGATACGCAGTATTTT; CDR3aa: CSGWGGPSTDTQYF
d_gene: TRBD2; j_gene: TRBJ2-7; v_gene: TRBV6-2/TRBV6-3; abundance: many; CDR3nt: TGTGCCAGCACCCCGAGCGGGAGGAACTACGAGCAGTACTTC; CDR3aa: CASTPSGRNYEQYF
d_gene: .; j_gene: TRBJ2-3; v_gene: TRBV5-1; abundance: many; CDR3nt: TGCGCCAGCAGCTACCAGCGGTTAGGGGAGACAGATACGCAGTATTTT; CDR3aa: CASSYQRLGETDTQYF
d_gene: TRBD2; j_gene: TRBJ2-5; v_gene: TRBV5-8; abundance: many; CDR3nt: TGTGCCAGCAGCCAGGGACTAGCGGGGATGTACCAAGAGACCCAGTACTTC; CDR3aa: CASSQGLAGMYQETQYF
d_gene: .; j_gene: TRBJ1-2; v_gene: TRBV20-1; abundance: many; CDR3nt: TGCAGTGCTAGAGATGGACGGGATTCCTATGGCTACACCTTC; CDR3aa: CSARDGRDSYGYTF
d_gene: TRBD2; j_gene: TRBJ2-1; v_gene: TRBV5-1; abundance: many; CDR3nt: TGCGCCAGCAGCTTGGCCCTAGCGGGAGTGGGTAATGAGCAGTTCTTC; CDR3aa: CASSLALAGVGNEQFF
d_gene: TRBD1; j_gene: TRBJ2-6; v_gene: TRBV20-1; abundance: .; CDR3nt: TGCAGTGCTAGGAGCTACAGGGGAAGGCCTGCGTCCTCTGGGGCCAACGTCCTGACTTTC; CDR3aa: CSARSYRGRPASSGANVLTF
d_gene: TRBD2; j_gene: TRBJ2-1; v_gene: TRBV12-3/TRBV12-4; abundance: many; CDR3nt: TGTGCCAGCAGCCAAGGACTAGCGCTGAATGAGCAGTTCTTC; CDR3aa: CASSQGLALNEQFF
d_gene: .; j_gene: TRBJ1-5; v_gene: TRBV10-3; abundance: .; CDR3nt: TGTGCCATCAGTGCTAGGGACATTAGCAATCAGCCCCAGCATTTT; CDR3aa: CAISARDISNQPQHF
d_gene: TRBD2; j_gene: TRBJ2-5; v_gene: TRBV10-2; abundance: many; CDR3nt: TGCGCCAGCAGAGCGGGAGAAGAGACCCAGTACTTC; CDR3aa: CASRAGEETQYF
d_gene: TRBD1; j_gene: TRBJ2-1; v_gene: TRBV12-3/TRBV12-4; abundance: many; CDR3nt: TGTGCCAGTGTGGGGACAGGGCTCTTAAATGAGCAGTTCTTC; CDR3aa: CASVGTGLLNEQFF